The clone carrying this T cell receptor (beta chain) was seen a single time. Repertoires were generated with immunoSEQ multiplex PCR, while TCRdb's copy carries only in-frame clones and drops some. The sample holds roughly 76,000 clones; 94% are singletons and the top ten take 6.2%. This sample is drawn from a study of control samples from healthy donors and cancer patients. CDR1 is LNHDA, CDR2 SQIVND, per germline (reference sequence). V lost 3 bases and J 2 bases, leaving 10 bases between the germline ends. The length of the CDR3 is 14 residues. The sequence came from a woman aged 40 to 55 in good health. Sequenced material: blood. This rearrangement joins TRBV19 to TRBJ1-1, with D hard to call. CDR3 sequence: CASSIRGDNTEAFF. CDR3 nucleotides: TGTGCCAGTAGTATCCGGGGTGATAACACTGAAGCTTTCTTT.